This T cell receptor (beta chain) originates from a study of control samples from healthy donors and cancer patients. The assay was immunoSEQ multiplex PCR, and TCRdb's table has in-frame clones only and misses some. Of 70,000 to 100,000 clones listed, 91% are singletons. V was trimmed by 3 bases and J by 3 bases, leaving 9 bases between them. Germline V gene sequence: CDR1 SGHTA, CDR2 FQGNSA. The CDR3 is made up of 13 amino acids. The chain employs TRBV7-2 and TRBJ2-7, with TRBD1 as a possible D gene (5 bases). The sequenced material came from blood. The TCR comes from a man between 45 and 60 years old in good health. CDR3 coding DNA: TGTGCCAGCAGCTTTGACAGCGTCTACGAGCAGTACTTC. Protein: CASSFDSVYEQYF.